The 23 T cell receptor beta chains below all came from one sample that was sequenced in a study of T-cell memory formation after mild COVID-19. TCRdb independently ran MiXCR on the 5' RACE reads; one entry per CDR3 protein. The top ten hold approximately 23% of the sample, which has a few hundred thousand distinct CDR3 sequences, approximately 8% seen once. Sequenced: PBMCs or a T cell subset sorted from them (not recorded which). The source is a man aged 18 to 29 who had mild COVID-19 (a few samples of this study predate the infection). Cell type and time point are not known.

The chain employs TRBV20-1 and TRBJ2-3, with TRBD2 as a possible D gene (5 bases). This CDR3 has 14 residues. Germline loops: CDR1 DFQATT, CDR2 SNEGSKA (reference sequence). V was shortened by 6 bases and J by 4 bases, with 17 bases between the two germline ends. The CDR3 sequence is CSAYAGLGADTQYF. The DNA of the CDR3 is TGCAGTGCCTACGCGGGCCTCGGGGCAGATACGCAGTATTTT.

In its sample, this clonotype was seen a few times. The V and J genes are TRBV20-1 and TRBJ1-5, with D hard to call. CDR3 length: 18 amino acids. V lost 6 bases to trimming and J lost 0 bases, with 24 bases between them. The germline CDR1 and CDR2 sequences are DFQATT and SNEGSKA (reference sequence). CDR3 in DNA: TGCAGTGCCAAAAACCGCTGGCAGGTCCCTTATAGCAATCAGCCCCAGCATTTT. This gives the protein CSAKNRWQVPYSNQPQHF.

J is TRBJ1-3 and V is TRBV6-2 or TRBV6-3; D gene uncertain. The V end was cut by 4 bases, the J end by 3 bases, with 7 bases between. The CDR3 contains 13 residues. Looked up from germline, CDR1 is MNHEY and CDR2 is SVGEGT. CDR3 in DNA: TGTGCCAGCAGTTTTCATCGTGGAAACACCATATATTTT. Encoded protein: CASSFHRGNTIYF.

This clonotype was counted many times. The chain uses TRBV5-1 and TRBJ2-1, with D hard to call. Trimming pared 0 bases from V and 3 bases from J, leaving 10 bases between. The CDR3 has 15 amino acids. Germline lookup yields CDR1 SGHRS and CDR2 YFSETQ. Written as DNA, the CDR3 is TGCGCCAGCAGCTTGGCCCAAGCAATCTACAATGAGCAGTTCTTC. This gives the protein CASSLAQAIYNEQFF.

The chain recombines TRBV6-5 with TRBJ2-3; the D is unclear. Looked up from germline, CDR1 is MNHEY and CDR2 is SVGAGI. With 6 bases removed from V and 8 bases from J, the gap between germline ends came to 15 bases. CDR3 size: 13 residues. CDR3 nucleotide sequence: TGTGCCAGCAGATCCGGGCTAACCCCTACGCAGTATTTT. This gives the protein CASRSGLTPTQYF.

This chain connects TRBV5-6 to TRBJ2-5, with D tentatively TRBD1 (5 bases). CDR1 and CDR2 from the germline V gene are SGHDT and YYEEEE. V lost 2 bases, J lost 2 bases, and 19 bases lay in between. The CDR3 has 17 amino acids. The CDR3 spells CASSLGRVGIGQETQYF. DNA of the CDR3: TGTGCCAGCAGCTTAGGCAGGGTTGGTATCGGTCAAGAGACCCAGTACTTC.

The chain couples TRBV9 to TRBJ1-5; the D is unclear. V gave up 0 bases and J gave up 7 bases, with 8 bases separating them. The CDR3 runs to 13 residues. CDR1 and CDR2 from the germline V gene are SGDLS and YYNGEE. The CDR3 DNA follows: TGTGCCAGCAGCGTAGACTCTGCCCAGCCCCAGCATTTT. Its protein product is CASSVDSAQPQHF.

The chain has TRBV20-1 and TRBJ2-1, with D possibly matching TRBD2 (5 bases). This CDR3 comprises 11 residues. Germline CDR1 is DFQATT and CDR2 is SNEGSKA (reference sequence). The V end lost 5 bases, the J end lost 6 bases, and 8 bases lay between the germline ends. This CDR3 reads CSAPSPNEQFF. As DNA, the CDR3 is TGCAGTGCTCCTAGCCCCAATGAGCAGTTCTTC.

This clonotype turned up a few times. The chain's CDR3 is CASSRDLGQLYEQFF. DNA of the CDR3: TGTGCCAGCAGCCGAGACCTGGGACAGCTATATGAGCAGTTCTTC. This rearrangement joins TRBV7-6 to TRBJ2-1, with 7 positions matching TRBD1. This CDR3 has 15 residues. Germline trimming cut 5 bases from V and 8 bases from J; bases unmatched to any gene: 12. Germline V CDR1 and CDR2: SGHVS, FNYEAQ.

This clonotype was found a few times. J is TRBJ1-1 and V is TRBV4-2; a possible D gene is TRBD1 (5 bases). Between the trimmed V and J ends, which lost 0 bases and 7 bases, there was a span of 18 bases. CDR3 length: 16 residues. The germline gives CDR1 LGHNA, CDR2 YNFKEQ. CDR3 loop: CASSQDGRPGGGEAFF. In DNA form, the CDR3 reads TGTGCCAGCAGCCAAGATGGAAGGCCGGGCGGGGGTGAAGCTTTCTTT.

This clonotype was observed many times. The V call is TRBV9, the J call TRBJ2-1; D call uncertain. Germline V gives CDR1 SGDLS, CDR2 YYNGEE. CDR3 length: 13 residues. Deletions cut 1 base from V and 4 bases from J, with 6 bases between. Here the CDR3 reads CASSVSQYNEQFF. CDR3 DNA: TGTGCCAGCAGCGTAAGCCAGTACAATGAGCAGTTCTTC.

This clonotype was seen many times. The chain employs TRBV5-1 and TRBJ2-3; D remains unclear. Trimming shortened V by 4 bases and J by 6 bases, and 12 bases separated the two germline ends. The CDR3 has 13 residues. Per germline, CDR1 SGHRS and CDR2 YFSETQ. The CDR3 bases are TGCGCCAGCAGCCCTCAGAGTTGGGATACGCAGTATTTT. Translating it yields CASSPQSWDTQYF.

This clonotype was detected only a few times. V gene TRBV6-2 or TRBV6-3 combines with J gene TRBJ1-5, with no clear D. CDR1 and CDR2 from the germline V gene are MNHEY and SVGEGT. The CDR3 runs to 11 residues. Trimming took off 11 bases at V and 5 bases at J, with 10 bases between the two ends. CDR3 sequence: CAGGLDQPQHF. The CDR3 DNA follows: TGTGCCGGAGGTTTGGATCAGCCCCAGCATTTT.

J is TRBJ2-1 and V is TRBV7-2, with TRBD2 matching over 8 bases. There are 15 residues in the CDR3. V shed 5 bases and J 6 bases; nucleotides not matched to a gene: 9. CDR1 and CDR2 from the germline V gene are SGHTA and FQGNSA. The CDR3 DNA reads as TGTGCCAGCAGCCCCGACTTGGCGGGGGGCAATGAGCAGTTCTTC. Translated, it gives CASSPDLAGGNEQFF.

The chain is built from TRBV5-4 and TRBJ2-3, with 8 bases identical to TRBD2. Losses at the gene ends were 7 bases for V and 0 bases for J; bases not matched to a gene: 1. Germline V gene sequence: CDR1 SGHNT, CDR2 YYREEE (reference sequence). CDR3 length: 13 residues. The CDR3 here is CASGLASTDTQYF. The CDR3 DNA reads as TGTGCCAGCGGACTAGCTAGCACAGATACGCAGTATTTT.

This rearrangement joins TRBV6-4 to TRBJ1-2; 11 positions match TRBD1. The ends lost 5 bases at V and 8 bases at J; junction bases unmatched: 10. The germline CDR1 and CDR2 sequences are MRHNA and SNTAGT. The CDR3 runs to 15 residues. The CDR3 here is CASSRTGGAPRGYTF. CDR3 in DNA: TGTGCCAGCAGTCGGACAGGGGGCGCTCCTAGGGGCTACACCTTC.

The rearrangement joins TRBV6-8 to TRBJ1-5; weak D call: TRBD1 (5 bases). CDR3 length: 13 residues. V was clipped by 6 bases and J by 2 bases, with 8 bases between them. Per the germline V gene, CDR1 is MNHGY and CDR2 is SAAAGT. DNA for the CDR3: TGTGCCAGCAGGGGGGTTCGCAATCAGCCCCAGCATTTT. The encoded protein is CASRGVRNQPQHF.

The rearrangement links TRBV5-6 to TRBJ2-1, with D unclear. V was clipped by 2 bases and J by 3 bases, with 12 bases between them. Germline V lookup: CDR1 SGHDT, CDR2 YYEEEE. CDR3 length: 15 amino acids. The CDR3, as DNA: TGTGCCAGCAGCTTAGGGCCGATCTACTACAATGAGCAGTTCTTC. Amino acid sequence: CASSLGPIYYNEQFF.

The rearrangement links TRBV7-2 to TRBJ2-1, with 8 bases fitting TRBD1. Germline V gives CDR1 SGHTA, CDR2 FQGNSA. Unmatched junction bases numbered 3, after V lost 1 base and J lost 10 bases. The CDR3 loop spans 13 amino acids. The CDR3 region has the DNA TGTGCCAGCAGCTTAGGGACAGGGTTCGAGCAGTTCTTC. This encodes CASSLGTGFEQFF.

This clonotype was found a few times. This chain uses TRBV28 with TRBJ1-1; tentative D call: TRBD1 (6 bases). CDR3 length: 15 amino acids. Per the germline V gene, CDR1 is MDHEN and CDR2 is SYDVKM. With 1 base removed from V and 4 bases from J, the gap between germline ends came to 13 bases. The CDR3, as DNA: TGTGCCAGCAGTTTATTGAGGGGGACGGGCACTGAAGCTTTCTTT. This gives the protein CASSLLRGTGTEAFF.

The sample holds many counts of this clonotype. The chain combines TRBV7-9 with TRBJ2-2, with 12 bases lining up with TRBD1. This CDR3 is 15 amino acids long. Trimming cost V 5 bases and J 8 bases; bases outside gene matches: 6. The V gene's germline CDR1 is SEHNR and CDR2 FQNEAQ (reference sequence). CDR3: CASSPGQGAGGELFF. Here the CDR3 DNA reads TGTGCCAGCAGCCCGGGACAGGGGGCAGGAGGGGAGCTGTTTTTT.

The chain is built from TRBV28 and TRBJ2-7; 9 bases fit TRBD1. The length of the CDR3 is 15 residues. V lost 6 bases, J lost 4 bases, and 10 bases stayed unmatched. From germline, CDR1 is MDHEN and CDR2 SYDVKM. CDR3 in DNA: TGTGCCAGCAGCGCCGGGACAGGGTTAATTTACGAGCAGTACGTC. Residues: CASSAGTGLIYEQYV.

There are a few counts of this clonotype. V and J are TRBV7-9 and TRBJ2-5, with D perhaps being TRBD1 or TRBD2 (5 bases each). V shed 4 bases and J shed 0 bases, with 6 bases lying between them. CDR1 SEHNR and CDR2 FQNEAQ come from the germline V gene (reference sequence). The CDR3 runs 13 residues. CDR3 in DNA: TGTGCCAGCAGCTGGGGGTACCAAGAGACCCAGTACTTC. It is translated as CASSWGYQETQYF.